The 16 T cell receptor beta chains reported below all come from one sample, sequenced in a study of control samples from healthy donors and cancer patients. Using immunoSEQ multiplex PCR, the repertoire was profiled, and TCRdb retains in-frame clones only, with some absent. The data contain 170,000 or so clones, roughly 94% of them singletons. The material sequenced was blood. The receptor source for this set is a woman aged 18 to 35 in good health.

This sequence joins TRBV27 and TRBJ1-3; D remains unclear. CDR3 length: 14 residues. CDR1 and CDR2 from the germline V gene are MNHEY and SMNVEV (reference sequence). Trimming pared 6 bases from V and 0 bases from J, leaving 9 bases between. The CDR3 spells CASSPMSSGNTIYF. Here the CDR3 DNA reads TGTGCCAGCAGCCCAATGAGCTCTGGAAACACCATATATTTT.

The gene calls are TRBV18 and TRBJ1-3; D is unresolved. Germline V lookup: CDR1 KGHSH, CDR2 LQKENI. The CDR3 spans 16 residues. V was pared by 3 bases and J by 3 bases, with 15 bases between. CDR3 protein: CASSPEQPYGGNTIYF. The CDR3 DNA reads TGTGCCAGCTCACCCGAACAGCCCTATGGTGGAAACACCATATATTTT.

This clone was seen once. The chain is built from TRBV19 and TRBJ2-7; the D is unclear. V lost 4 bases, J lost 2 bases, and 12 bases lay in between. Germline CDR1 is LNHDA and CDR2 is SQIVND (reference sequence). CDR3 length equals 14 residues. This CDR3 reads CASSSTSFTYEQYF. The CDR3 coding sequence is TGTGCCAGTAGTAGCACAAGTTTCACCTACGAGCAGTACTTC.

The chain recombines TRBV11-2 with TRBJ1-2; D remains unclear. CDR3 length: 15 residues. Per the germline V gene, CDR1 is SGHAT and CDR2 is FQNNGV. V lost 0 bases and J 3 bases, leaving 11 bases between the germline ends. This CDR3 reads CASSLDIAGDYGYTF. As DNA, the CDR3 is TGTGCCAGCAGCTTAGATATAGCGGGTGACTATGGCTACACCTTC.

CDR3: CASSYGWEHTDTQYF. CDR3 DNA sequence: TGTGCCAGCAGTTACGGGTGGGAGCACACAGATACGCAGTATTTT. This sequence joins TRBV6-5 and TRBJ2-3, with D possibly being TRBD2 (5 bases). The CDR3 is made up of 15 amino acids. With 2 bases removed from V and 2 bases from J, the gap between germline ends came to 11 bases. Germline CDR1 is MNHEY and CDR2 is SVGAGI.

This clone was observed a handful of times. The V and J genes are TRBV6-5 and TRBJ1-1; possibly TRBD1 for D (5 bases). This CDR3 spans 13 amino acids. V was shortened by 8 bases and J by 0 bases, with 10 bases between the two germline ends. CDR1 and CDR2 from the germline V gene are MNHEY and SVGAGI. The DNA for the CDR3 is TGTGCCAGCTTCAGGACAATGAACACTGAAGCTTTCTTT. Translating it yields CASFRTMNTEAFF.

This chain uses TRBV18 with TRBJ1-1; TRBD1 aligns across 9 bases. With 4 bases clipped from V and 1 base from J, the junction kept 4 bases outside the gene matches. Germline-derived CDR1 and CDR2 are KGHSH and LQKENI. This CDR3 has 15 residues. CDR3 loop: CASSQKTGGNTEAFF. The CDR3 bases are TGTGCCAGCTCACAGAAGACAGGGGGGAACACTGAAGCTTTCTTT.

The J gene is TRBJ2-7, the V gene TRBV6-6, with D perhaps matching TRBD2 (5 bases). Trimming cost V 7 bases and J 6 bases, with 25 bases left between them. CDR3 length: 16 residues. The germline V gene has CDR1 MNHNY and CDR2 SVGAGI (reference sequence). CDR3 region: CASTNASRLRAFEQYF. In DNA form, the CDR3 reads TGTGCCAGCACCAACGCTAGCAGGCTCCGGGCTTTCGAGCAGTACTTC.

This sequence joins TRBV7-2 and TRBJ1-2; D is possibly TRBD1 (6 bases). The CDR3 contains 14 residues. V was shortened by 5 bases and J by 4 bases, with 14 bases between the two germline ends. The germline gives CDR1 SGHTA, CDR2 FQGNSA. CDR3 amino acids: CASSLYGRGYGYTF. The CDR3 DNA is TGTGCCAGCAGCCTGTATGGCAGGGGCTATGGCTACACCTTC.

J is TRBJ2-4 and V is TRBV5-6; D call uncertain. CDR3 length equals 14 residues. Germline CDR1 and CDR2: SGHDT and YYEEEE. V was cut by 1 base and J by 0 bases, with 5 bases left in between. CDR3 sequence (DNA): TGTGCCAGCAGCTTGACCGGAGCCAAAAACATTCAGTACTTC. This sequence encodes CASSLTGAKNIQYF.

This chain links TRBV11-3 with TRBJ2-7; D is possibly TRBD1 (6 bases). This CDR3 spans 15 amino acids. V was trimmed by 0 bases and J by 1 base, leaving 10 bases between them. In germline, CDR1 is SGHNT, CDR2 YENEEA. CDR3 loop: CASSLDVGASYEQYF. CDR3 coding DNA: TGTGCCAGCAGCTTAGATGTGGGGGCGTCCTACGAGCAGTACTTC. Full variable domain (outside the CDR3, taken from reference TRBV11-3 and TRBJ2-7): EAGVVQSPRYKIIEKKQPVAFWCNPISGHNTLYWYLQNLGQGPELLIRYENEEAVDDSQLPKDRFSAERLKGVDSTLKIQPAELGDSAVYLCASSLDVGASYEQYFGPGTRLTVT.

The chain couples TRBV6-6 to TRBJ1-2; the D gene is possibly TRBD1 (6 bases). There are 15 residues in the CDR3. Germline assignment: CDR1 MNHNY and CDR2 SVGAGI (reference sequence). V lost 5 bases, J lost 10 bases, and 23 bases lay in between. The CDR3, as DNA: TGTGCCAGCAGTGACCCGGGAGGGGACACCAAGGACTACACCTTC. It encodes CASSDPGGDTKDYTF.

This clone was found once. The rearrangement uses TRBV6-5 and TRBJ2-3, with D perhaps TRBD1 (6 bases). The CDR3 length is 13 residues. CDR1 and CDR2 (germline): MNHEY, SVGAGI. V was cut by 8 bases and J by 9 bases, with 18 bases left in between. The CDR3: CASGPVGATTQYF. CDR3 coding DNA: TGTGCCAGCGGTCCTGTGGGGGCCACGACGCAGTATTTT.

The rearrangement joins TRBV29-1 to TRBJ1-4, with 9 positions matching TRBD1. V lost 6 bases and J lost 7; bases outside the gene matches: 9. The CDR3 sequence is 14 residues long. Looked up from germline, CDR1 is SQVTM and CDR2 is ANQGSEA. The CDR3 nucleotides are TGCAGCGTCGAACAGGGGGCTGAAGGTGAAAAACTGTTTTTT. Its protein is CSVEQGAEGEKLFF.

The chain recombines TRBV27 with TRBJ2-3, with D perhaps matching TRBD1 (6 bases). The V end was cut by 2 bases, the J end by 5 bases, with 14 bases between. CDR3 size: 15 residues. Germline loops: CDR1 MNHEY, CDR2 SMNVEV (reference sequence). Here the CDR3 reads CASSLTTGLVDTQYF. As DNA, the CDR3 is TGTGCCAGCAGTTTAACTACAGGGTTGGTAGATACGCAGTATTTT.

This clone was picked up one time. The V and J genes are TRBV3-1 (or the pseudogene TRBV3-2) and TRBJ1-2; maybe TRBD1 (5 bases). Trimming shortened V by 4 bases and J by 3 bases, and 9 bases separated the two germline ends. The CDR3 sequence is 13 residues long. Germline CDR1 reads LGHDT; CDR2 reads YNNKEL (reference sequence). CDR3 sequence reads: CASSPQGDYGYTF. The DNA for the CDR3 is TGTGCCAGCAGCCCGCAGGGTGACTATGGCTACACCTTC.